The clone carrying this TCR beta chain was seen a few times. Its antigen is as yet unknown. TCR beta cDNA was reverse-transcribed from 450 to 500 ng of total RNA. The reaction used a constant-region primer and ProtoScript II reverse transcriptase. Construction of TCR beta libraries relied on three successive nested multiplex PCR rounds employing slightly modified ARM-PCR. Amplification in the first two PCR rounds was performed using TRBV1-TRBV30 forward primers and a C-beta reverse primer for 10 cycles each. TCRdb re-called the multiplex PCR reads through MiXCR, storing one row per CDR3 protein. The repertoire holds over 250,000 distinct CDR3 sequences, about three fifths seen once, with over 15% in the top ten. The data stem from a study of tumor-infiltrating lymphocytes in primary liver carcinoma. Whole-study results and caveats: The top-250-clone fraction was significantly higher in tumors than in blood (p = 0.039).

Both blood RNA, taken from unsorted whole blood, and germline DNA were extracted. CDR1 and CDR2 from the germline V gene are LGHNA and YSLEER. The CDR3 is made up of 17 amino acids. Unmatched junction bases numbered 5, after V lost 2 bases and J lost 5 bases. The rearrangement joins TRBV4-3 to TRBJ2-2, with 13 bases aligning to TRBD2. The sample comprised peripheral blood. The origin of this receptor is a woman aged 25-40 years with primary liver carcinoma and hepatitis B virus infection. CDR3 region: CASSQTWTSGSTGELFF. In DNA form, the CDR3 reads TGCGCCAGCAGCCAAACTTGGACTAGCGGGAGTACCGGGGAGCTGTTTTTT.